This T cell receptor (beta chain) stems from a study of regulatory T cells in long-lasting Graves disease. Germline V gene sequence: CDR1 MNHEY, CDR2 SMNVEV (reference sequence). The CDR3 is made up of 15 amino acids. Time point specified: persistent/refractory GD, antithyroid drugs over 5 years with positive TRAb. PBMC-derived RNA was used for the TCR library. To make TCR beta libraries, researchers used iRepertoire HTBI primers and Arm-PCR of CDR3 regions. TCRdb reprocessed the multiplex PCR reads with MiXCR, giving one entry per CDR3 protein. Among about 340,000 distinct CDR3 sequences listed, 15% to 20% were seen once. About this clonotype itself: A read error is possible here, since a much larger clone lies one base away.

The TCR was taken from a female donor with Graves disease. The chain couples TRBV27 to TRBJ1-2, with 7 nucleotides matching TRBD1. The sequenced sample was peripheral blood mononuclear cells (PBMCs), obtained when the disease was refractory, from a patient treated with antithyroid drugs. The CDR3 coding sequence is TGTGCCGGCAGTTTATCCAGAGGGGGCGCAAGTGGCTACACCTTC. Amino acids: CAGSLSRGGASGYTF.